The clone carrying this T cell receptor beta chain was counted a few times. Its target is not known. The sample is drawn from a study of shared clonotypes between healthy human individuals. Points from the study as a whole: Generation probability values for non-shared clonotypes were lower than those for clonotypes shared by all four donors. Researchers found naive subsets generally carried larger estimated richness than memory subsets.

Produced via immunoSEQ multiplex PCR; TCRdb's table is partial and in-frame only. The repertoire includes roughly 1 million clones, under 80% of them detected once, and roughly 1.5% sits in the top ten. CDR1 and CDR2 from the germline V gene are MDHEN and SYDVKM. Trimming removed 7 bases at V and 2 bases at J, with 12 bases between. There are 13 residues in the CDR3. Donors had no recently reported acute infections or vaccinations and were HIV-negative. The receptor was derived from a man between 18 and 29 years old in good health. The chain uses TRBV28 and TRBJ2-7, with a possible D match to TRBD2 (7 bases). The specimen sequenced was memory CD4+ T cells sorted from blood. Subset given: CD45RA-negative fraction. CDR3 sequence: CASTRGGAYEQYF. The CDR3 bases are TGTGCCAGCACTAGGGGGGGGGCCTACGAGCAGTACTTC.